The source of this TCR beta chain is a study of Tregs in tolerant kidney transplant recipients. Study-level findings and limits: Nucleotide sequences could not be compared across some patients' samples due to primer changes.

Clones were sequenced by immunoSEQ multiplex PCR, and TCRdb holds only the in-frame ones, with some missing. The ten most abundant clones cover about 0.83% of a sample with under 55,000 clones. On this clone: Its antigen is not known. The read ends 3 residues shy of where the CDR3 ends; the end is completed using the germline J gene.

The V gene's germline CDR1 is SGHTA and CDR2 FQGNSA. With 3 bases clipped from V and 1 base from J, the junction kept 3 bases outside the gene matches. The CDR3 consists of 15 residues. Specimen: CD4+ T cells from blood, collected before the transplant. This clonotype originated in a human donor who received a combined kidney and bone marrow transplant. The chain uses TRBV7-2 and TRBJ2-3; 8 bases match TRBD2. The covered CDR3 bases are TGTGCCAGCAGCTTTAGCGGGGAACGCACAGATACG. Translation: CASSFSGERTDT. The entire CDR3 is CASSFSGERTDTQYF.